This T cell receptor (beta chain) was recovered during a study of T cells after yellow fever vaccination. Findings and limits, study-wide: There was a small share of clonotypes that showed up in both the CD4 and CD8 compartments.

It was through 5'RACE template switching that TCR cDNA was made, with a universal primer site and UMIs added. MiXCR was run by TCRdb on the 5' RACE reads, yielding one entry per CDR3 protein. The sample lists about 430,000 distinct CDR3 sequences, around 20% occurring once. This clonotype was found a few times. Its cognate antigen is unknown. Germline trimming cut 2 bases from V and 3 bases from J; bases unmatched to any gene: 9. This CDR3 has 16 residues. CDR1 and CDR2 from the germline V gene are MDHEN and SYDVKM. The chain couples TRBV28 to TRBJ2-7; 8 bases are shared with TRBD1. The input for sequencing was PBMCs, taken before the yellow fever booster vaccination. The sequence was collected from a man younger than 35 who received the YFV17D yellow fever vaccine. The CDR3 sequence is CASSLATGDLFYEQYV. DNA for the CDR3: TGTGCCAGCAGTTTAGCGACAGGGGATTTATTCTACGAGCAGTACGTC.